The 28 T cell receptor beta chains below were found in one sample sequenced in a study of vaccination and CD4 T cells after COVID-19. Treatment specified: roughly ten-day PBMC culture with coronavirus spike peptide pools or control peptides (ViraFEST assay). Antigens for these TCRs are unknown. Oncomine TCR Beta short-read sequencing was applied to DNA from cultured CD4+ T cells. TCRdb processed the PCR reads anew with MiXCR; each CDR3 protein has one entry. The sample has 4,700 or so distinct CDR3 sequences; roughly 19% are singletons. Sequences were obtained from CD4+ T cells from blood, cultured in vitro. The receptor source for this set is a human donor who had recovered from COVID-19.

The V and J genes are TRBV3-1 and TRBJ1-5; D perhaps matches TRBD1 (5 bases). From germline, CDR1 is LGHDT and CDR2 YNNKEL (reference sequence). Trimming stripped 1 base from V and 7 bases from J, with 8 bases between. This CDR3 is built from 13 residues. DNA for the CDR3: TGTGCCAGCAGCCAAGGGAGGGACCAGCCCCAGCATTTT. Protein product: CASSQGRDQPQHF.

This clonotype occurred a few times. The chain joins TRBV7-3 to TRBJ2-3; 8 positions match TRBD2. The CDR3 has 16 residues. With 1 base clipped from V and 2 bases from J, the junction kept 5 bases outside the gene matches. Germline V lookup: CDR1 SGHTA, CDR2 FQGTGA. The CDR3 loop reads CASSLRGGGITDTQYF. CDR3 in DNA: TGTGCCAGCAGCTTAAGGGGCGGGGGGATCACAGATACGCAGTATTTT.

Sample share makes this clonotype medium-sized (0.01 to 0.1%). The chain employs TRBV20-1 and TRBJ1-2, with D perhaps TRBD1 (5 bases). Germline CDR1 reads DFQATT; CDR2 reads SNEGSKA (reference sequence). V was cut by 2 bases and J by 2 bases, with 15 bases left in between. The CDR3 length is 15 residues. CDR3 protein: CSARPTGTVNYGYTF. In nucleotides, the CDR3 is TGCAGTGCTAGACCCACCGGGACCGTGAACTATGGCTACACCTTC.

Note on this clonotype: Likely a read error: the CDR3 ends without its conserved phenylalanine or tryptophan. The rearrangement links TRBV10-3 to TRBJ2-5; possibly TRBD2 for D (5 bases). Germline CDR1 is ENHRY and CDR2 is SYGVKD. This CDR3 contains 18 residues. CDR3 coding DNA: TGTGCCATCAGCGAGTCCGCTAACCGAGCGGTGTACCAAGAGACCCAGTACTTA. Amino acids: CAISESANRAVYQETQYL.

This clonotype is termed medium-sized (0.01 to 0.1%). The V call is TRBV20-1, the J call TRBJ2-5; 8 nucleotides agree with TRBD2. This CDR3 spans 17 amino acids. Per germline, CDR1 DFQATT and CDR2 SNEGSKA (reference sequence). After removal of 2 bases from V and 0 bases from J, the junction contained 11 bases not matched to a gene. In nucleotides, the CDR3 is TGCAGTGCTAGACCAGGGGAGGCGGGGGGCCACCAAGAGACCCAGTACTTC. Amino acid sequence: CSARPGEAGGHQETQYF.

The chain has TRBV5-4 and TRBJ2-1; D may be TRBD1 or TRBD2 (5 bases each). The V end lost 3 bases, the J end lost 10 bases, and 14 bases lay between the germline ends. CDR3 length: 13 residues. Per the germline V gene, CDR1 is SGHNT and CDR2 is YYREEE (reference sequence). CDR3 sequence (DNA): TGTGCCAGCAGCTCCCCGGTGTGGGGGGAGCAGTTCTTC. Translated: CASSSPVWGEQFF.

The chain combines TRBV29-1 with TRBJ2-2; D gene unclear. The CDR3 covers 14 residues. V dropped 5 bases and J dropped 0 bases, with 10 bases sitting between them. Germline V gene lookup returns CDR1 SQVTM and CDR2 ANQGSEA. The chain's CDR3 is CSVNKGTNTGELFF. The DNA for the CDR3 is TGCAGCGTTAACAAAGGGACGAACACCGGGGAGCTGTTTTTT.

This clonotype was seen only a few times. The CDR3 loop reads CASSSGVNTEAFF. CDR3 DNA sequence: TGTGCCAGCTCCAGTGGAGTGAACACTGAAGCTTTCTTT. The chain uses TRBV6-1 and TRBJ1-1, with no clear D. Germline V gene lookup returns CDR1 MNHNS and CDR2 SASEGT. The CDR3 totals 13 residues. V lost 8 bases and J 0 bases, leaving 10 bases between the germline ends.

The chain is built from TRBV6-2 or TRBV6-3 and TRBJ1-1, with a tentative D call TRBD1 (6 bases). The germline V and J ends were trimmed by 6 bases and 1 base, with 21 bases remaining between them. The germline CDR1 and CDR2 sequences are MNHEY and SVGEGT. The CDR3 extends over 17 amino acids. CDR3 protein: CASSPHQTGGQNTEAFF. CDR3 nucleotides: TGTGCCAGCAGCCCCCATCAGACAGGAGGCCAGAACACTGAAGCTTTCTTT.

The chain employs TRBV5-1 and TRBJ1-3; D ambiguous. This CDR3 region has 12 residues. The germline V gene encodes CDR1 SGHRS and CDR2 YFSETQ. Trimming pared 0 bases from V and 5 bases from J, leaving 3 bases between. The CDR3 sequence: CASSLDRNTIYF. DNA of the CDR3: TGCGCCAGCAGCTTGGACCGAAACACCATATATTTT. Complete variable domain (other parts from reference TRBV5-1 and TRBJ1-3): KAGVTQTPRYLIKTRGQQVTLSCSPISGHRSVSWYQQTPGQGLQFLFEYFSETQRNKGNFPGRFSGRQFSNSRSEMNVSTLELGDSALYLCASSLDRNTIYFGEGSWLTVV.

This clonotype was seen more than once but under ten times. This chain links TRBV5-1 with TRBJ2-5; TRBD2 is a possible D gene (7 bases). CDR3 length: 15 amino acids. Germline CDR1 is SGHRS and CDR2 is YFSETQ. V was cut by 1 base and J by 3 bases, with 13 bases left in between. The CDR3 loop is CASSLRLGGEETQYF. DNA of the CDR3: TGCGCCAGCAGCTTGAGGCTAGGGGGGGAAGAGACCCAGTACTTC. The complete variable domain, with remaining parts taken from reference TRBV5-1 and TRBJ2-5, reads KAGVTQTPRYLIKTRGQQVTLSCSPISGHRSVSWYQQTPGQGLQFLFEYFSETQRNKGNFPGRFSGRQFSNSRSEMNVSTLELGDSALYLCASSLRLGGEETQYFGPGTRLLVL.

The CDR3 DNA is TGCGCCAGCAGCTTGATGGGAGTAAACACCGGGGAGCTGTTTTTT. Translating gives CASSLMGVNTGELFF. The rearrangement uses TRBV5-1 and TRBJ2-2, with D maybe TRBD2 (5 bases). CDR1 is SGHRS and CDR2 is YFSETQ in the germline V gene. The CDR3 extends over 15 amino acids. V lost 1 base and J 2 bases, leaving 9 bases between the germline ends.

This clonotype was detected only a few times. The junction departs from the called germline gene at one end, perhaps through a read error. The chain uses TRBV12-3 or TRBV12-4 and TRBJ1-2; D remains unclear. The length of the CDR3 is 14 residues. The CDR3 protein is CASSPIGLMYAYTF. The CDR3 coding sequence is TGTGCCAGCAGTCCTATTGGGCTCATGTATGCCTACACCTTC.

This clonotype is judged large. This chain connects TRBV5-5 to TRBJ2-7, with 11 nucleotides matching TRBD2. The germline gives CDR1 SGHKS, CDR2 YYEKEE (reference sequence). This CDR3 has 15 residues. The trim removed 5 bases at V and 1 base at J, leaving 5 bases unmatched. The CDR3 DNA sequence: TGTGCCAGCAGTCTAACTAGCGGGGGTTCCTACGAGCAGTACTTC. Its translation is CASSLTSGGSYEQYF. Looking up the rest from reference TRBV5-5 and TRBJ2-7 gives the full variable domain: DAGVTQSPTHLIKTRGQQVTLRCSPISGHKSVSWYQQVLGQGPQFIFQYYEKEERGRGNFPDRFSARQFPNYSSELNVNALLLGDSALYLCASSLTSGGSYEQYFGPGTRLTVT.

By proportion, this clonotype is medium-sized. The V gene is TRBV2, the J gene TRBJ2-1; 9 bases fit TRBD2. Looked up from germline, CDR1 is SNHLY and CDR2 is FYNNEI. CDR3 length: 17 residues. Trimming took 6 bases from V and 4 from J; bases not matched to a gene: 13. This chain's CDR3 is CASSPLSGGDLYNEQFF. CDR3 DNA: TGTGCCAGCAGCCCCCTTAGCGGGGGCGACCTTTACAATGAGCAGTTCTTC.

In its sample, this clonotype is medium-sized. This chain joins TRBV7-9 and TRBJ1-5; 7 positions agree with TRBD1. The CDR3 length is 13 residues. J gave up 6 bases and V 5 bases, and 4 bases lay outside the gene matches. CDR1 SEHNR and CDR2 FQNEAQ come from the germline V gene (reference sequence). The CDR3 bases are TGTGCCAGCAGCGAGGGGGCGGGTCAGCCCCAGCATTTT. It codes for CASSEGAGQPQHF.

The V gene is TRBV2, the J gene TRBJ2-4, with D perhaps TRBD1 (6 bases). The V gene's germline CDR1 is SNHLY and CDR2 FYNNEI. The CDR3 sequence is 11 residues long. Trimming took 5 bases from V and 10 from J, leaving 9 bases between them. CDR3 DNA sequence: TGTGCCAGCAGTATAAGGGGGATTCAGTACTTC. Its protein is CASSIRGIQYF.

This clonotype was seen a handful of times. Here the CDR3 DNA reads TGTGCCAGCAGTCGCCGGACAGTTAATAATTCACCCCTCCACTTT. Its translation: CASSRRTVNNSPLHF. This chain joins TRBV6-1 and TRBJ1-6, with D perhaps matching TRBD1 (6 bases). This CDR3 region has 15 residues. V dropped 5 bases and J dropped 5 bases, with 13 bases sitting between them. The V gene's germline CDR1 is MNHNS and CDR2 SASEGT.

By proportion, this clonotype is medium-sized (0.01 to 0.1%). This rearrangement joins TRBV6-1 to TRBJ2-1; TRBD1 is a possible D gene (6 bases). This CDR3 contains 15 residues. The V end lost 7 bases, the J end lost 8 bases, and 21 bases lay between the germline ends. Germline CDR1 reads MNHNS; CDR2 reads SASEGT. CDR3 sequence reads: CASTRGPLADDEQFF. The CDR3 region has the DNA TGTGCCAGCACCAGGGGCCCCTTGGCTGACGATGAGCAGTTCTTC.

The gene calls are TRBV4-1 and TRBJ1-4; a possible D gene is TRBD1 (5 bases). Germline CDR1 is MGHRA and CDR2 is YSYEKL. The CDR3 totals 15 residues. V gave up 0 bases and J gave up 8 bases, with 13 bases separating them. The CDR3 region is CASSQDLQGREKLFF. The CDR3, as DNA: TGCGCCAGCAGCCAAGATCTCCAGGGAAGGGAAAAACTGTTTTTT.

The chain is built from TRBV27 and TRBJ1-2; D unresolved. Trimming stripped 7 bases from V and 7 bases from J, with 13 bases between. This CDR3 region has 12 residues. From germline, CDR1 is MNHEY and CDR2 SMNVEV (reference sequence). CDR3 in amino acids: CASMQEGSGYTF. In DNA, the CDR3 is TGTGCCAGCATGCAGGAGGGCTCTGGCTACACCTTC.

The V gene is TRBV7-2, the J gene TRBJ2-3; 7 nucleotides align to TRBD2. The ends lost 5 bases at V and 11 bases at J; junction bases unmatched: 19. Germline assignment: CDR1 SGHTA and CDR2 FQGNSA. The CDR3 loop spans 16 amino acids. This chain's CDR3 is CASSPSSGPSGGGQYF. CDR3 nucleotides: TGTGCCAGCAGCCCAAGTTCTGGGCCCTCGGGAGGAGGGCAGTATTTT.

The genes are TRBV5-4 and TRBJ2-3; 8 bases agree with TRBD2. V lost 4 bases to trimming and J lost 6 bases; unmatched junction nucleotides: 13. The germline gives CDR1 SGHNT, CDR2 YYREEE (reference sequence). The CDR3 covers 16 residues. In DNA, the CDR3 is TGTGCCAGCAGCGATGCGAGCGGGGGAGTACGGGATACGCAGTATTTT. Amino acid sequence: CASSDASGGVRDTQYF.

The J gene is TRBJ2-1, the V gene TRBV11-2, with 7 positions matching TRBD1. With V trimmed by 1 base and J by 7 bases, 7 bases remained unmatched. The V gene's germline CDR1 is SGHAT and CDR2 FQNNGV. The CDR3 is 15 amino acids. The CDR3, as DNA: TGTGCCAGCAGCTTAGGACAGGGTCTGCGGAATGAGCAGTTCTTC. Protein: CASSLGQGLRNEQFF. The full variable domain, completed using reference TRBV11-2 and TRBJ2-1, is EAGVAQSPRYKIIEKRQSVAFWCNPISGHATLYWYQQILGQGPKLLIQFQNNGVVDDSQLPKDRFSAERLKGVDSTLKIQPAKLEDSAVYLCASSLGQGLRNEQFFGPGTRLTVL.

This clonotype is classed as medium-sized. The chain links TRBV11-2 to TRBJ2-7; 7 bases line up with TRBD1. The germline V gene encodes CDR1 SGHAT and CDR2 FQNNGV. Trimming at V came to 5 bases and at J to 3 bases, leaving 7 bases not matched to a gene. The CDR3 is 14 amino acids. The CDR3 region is CASSLQTGNYEQYF. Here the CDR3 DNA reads TGTGCCAGCAGCCTCCAGACAGGGAACTACGAGCAGTACTTC.

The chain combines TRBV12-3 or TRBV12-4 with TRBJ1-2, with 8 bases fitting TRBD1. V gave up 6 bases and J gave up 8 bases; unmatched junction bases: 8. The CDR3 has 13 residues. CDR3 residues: CASSPDRVSGYTF. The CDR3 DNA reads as TGTGCCAGCAGCCCGGACAGGGTGAGCGGCTACACCTTC.

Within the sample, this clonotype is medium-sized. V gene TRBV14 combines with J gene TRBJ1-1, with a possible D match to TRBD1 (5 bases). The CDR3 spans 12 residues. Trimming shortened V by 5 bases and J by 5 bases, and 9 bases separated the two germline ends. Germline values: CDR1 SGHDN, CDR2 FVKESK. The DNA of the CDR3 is TGTGCCAGCAGCGGCCGGGGGACTGAAGCTTTCTTT. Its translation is CASSGRGTEAFF.

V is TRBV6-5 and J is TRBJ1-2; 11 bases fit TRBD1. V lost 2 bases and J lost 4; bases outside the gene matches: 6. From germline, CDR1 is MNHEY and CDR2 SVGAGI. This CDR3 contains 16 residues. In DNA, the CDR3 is TGTGCCAGCAGTTACCCGGGACAGGGGGTGAGCTATGGCTACACCTTC. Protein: CASSYPGQGVSYGYTF.